The T cell receptor (beta chain) described here comes from a study of somatic mutations in cytotoxic T cells in rheumatoid arthritis. Findings of the study overall: Only rheumatoid arthritis patients, not healthy controls, showed CD8+ clonality increasing with age. CD8+ T-cell clonality did not differ significantly between rheumatoid arthritis patients and age-matched healthy controls. A single CD8+ clone exceeded 20% of CD8+ cells in about an eighth of the roughly 60 patients.

CDR3 size: 16 residues. CDR1 and CDR2 from the germline V gene are LGHNT and FRNRAP. V lost 4 bases and J lost 5; bases outside the gene matches: 9. TCRdb's copy holds only in-frame clones and misses some; the assay was immunoSEQ multiplex PCR. The data contain 35,000 to 40,000 clones, more than 80% of them singletons. Of note for this clone: Its antigen is as yet unknown.

The source material was CD8+ T cells sorted from blood. The sequence came from a man aged 35 to 55 in good health. This sequence joins TRBV12-5 and TRBJ2-3; 10 nucleotides align to TRBD2. CDR3 bases: TGTGCTAGTGGTTCACCAGCGGGAGGGCCTCTAGATACGCAGTATTTT. Translating it yields CASGSPAGGPLDTQYF.